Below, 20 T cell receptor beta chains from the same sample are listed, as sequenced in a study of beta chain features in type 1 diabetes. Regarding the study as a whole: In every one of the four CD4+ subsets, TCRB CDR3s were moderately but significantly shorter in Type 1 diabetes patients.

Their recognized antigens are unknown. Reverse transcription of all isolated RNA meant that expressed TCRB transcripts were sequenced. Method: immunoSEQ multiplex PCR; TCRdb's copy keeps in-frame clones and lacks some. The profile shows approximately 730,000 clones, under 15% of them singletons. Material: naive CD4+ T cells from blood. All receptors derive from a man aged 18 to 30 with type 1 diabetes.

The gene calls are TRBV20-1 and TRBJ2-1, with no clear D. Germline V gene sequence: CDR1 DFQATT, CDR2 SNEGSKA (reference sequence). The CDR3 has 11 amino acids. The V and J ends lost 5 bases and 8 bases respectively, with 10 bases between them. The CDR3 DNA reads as TGCAGTGCTTACCCTCAGTATGAGCAGTTCTTC. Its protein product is CSAYPQYEQFF.

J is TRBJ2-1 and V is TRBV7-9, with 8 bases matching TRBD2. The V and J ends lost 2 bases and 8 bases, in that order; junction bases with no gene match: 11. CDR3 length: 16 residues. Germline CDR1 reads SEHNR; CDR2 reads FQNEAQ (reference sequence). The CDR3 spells CASSLSLSREGDEQFF. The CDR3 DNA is TGTGCCAGCAGCTTAAGTTTGTCCCGGGAGGGCGATGAGCAGTTCTTC.

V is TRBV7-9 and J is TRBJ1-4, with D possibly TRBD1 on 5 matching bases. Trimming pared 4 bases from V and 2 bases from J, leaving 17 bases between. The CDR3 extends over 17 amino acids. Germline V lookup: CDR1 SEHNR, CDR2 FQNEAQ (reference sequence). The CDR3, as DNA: TGTGCCAGCAGCTCGAACCTGGGGCGGGGGACTAATGAAAAACTGTTTTTT. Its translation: CASSSNLGRGTNEKLFF. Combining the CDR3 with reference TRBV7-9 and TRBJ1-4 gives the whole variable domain DTGVSQNPRHKITKRGQNVTFRCDPISEHNRLYWYRQTLGQGPEFLTYFQNEAQLEKSRLLSDRFSAERPKGSFSTLEIQRTEQGDSAMYLCASSSNLGRGTNEKLFFGSGTQLSVL.

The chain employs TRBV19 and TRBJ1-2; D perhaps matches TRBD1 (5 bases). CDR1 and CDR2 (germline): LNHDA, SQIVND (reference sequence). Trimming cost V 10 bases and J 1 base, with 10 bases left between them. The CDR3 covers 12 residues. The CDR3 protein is CATHGGNYGYTF. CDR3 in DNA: TGTGCCACCCACGGGGGTAACTATGGCTACACCTTC.

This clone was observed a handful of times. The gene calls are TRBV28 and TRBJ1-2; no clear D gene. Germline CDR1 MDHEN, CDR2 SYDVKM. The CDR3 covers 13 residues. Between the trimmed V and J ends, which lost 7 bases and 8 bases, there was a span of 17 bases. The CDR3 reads CASTRSPTTGYTF. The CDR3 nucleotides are TGTGCCAGCACCCGTTCCCCGACGACAGGCTACACCTTC.

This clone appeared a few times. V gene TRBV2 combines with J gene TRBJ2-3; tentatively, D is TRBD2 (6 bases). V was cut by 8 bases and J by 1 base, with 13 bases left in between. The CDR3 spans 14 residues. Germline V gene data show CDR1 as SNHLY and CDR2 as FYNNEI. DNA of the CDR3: TGTGCCAGCGAACGGAGGGGAGGCACAGATACGCAGTATTTT. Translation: CASERRGGTDTQYF.

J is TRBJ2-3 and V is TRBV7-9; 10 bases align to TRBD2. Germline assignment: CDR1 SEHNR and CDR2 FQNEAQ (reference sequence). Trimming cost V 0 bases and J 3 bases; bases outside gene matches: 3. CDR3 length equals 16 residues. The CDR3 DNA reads TGTGCCAGCAGCTTAGCCACTAGCGGGGTTACAGATACGCAGTATTTT. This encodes CASSLATSGVTDTQYF.

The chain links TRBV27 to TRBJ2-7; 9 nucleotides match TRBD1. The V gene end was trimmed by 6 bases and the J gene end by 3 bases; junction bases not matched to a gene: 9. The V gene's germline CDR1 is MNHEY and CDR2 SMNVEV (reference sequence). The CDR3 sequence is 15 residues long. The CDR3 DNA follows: TGTGCCAGCAGCCAAGGAGGACAGGGGTTCTACGAGCAGTACTTC. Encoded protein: CASSQGGQGFYEQYF.

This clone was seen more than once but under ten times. The CDR3 is CASSGGYQETQYF. In DNA, the CDR3 is TGTGCCAGCAGTGGGGGGTACCAAGAGACCCAGTACTTC. This sequence joins TRBV6-1 and TRBJ2-5, with D possibly being TRBD1 or TRBD2 (5 bases each). The CDR3 extends over 13 amino acids. Germline loops: CDR1 MNHNS, CDR2 SASEGT. Trimming shortened V by 4 bases and J by 0 bases, and 6 bases separated the two germline ends.

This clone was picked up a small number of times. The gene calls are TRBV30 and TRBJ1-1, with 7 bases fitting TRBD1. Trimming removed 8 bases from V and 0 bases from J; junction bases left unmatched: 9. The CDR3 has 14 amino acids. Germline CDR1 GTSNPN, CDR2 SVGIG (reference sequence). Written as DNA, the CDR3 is TGTGCCGGAAGGGGCAGGGGGTTGAACACTGAAGCTTTCTTT. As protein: CAGRGRGLNTEAFF.

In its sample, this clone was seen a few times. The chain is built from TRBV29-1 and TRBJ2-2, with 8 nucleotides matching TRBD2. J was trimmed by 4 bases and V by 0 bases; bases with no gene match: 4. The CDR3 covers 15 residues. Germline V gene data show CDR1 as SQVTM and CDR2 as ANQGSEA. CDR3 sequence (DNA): TGCAGCGTTGAAGATATGGCGGGGGGCACCGGGGAGCTGTTTTTT. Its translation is CSVEDMAGGTGELFF.

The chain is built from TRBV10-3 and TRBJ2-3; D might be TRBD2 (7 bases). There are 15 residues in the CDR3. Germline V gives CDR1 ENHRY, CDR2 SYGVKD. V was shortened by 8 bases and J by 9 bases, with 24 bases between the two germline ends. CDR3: CAIWQSGTEGGTQYF. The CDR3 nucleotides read TGTGCCATCTGGCAGTCGGGTACTGAGGGGGGGACGCAGTATTTT.

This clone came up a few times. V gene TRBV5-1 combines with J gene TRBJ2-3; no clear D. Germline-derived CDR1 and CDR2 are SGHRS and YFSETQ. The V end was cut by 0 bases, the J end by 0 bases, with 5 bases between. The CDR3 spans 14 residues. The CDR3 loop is CASSLAPSTDTQYF. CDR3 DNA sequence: TGCGCCAGCAGCTTGGCTCCTAGCACAGATACGCAGTATTTT.

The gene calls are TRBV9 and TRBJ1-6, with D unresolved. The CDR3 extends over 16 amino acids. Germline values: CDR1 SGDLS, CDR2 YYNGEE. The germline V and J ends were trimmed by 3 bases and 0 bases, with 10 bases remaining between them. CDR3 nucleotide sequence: TGTGCCAGCAGCGAGAGAGGTAGCTCCTATAATTCACCCCTCCACTTT. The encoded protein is CASSERGSSYNSPLHF.

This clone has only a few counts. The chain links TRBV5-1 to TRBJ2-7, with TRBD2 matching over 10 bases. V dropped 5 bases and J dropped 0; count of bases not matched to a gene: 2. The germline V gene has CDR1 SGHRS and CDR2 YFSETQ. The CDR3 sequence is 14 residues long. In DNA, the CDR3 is TGCGCCAGCAGTCGGACTAGCGGCTCCTACGAGCAGTACTTC. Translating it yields CASSRTSGSYEQYF. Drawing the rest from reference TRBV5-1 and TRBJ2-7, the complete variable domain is KAGVTQTPRYLIKTRGQQVTLSCSPISGHRSVSWYQQTPGQGLQFLFEYFSETQRNKGNFPGRFSGRQFSNSRSEMNVSTLELGDSALYLCASSRTSGSYEQYFGPGTRLTVT.

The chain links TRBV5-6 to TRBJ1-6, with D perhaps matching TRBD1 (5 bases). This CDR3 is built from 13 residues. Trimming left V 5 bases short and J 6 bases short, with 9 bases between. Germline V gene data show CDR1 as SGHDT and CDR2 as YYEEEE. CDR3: CASSRGFNSPLHF. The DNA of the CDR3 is TGTGCCAGCAGTAGGGGCTTTAATTCACCCCTCCACTTT.

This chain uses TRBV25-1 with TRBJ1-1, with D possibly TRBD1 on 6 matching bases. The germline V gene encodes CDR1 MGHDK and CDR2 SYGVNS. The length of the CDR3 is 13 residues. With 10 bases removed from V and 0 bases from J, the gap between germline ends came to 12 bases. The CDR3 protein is CAIQGPMNTEAFF. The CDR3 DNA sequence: TGTGCCATCCAGGGGCCGATGAACACTGAAGCTTTCTTT.

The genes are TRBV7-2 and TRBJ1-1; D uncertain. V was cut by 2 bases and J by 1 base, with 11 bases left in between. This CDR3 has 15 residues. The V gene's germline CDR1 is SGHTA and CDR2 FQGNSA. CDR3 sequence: CASSLMWAGNTEAFF. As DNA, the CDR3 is TGTGCCAGCAGCTTAATGTGGGCCGGGAACACTGAAGCTTTCTTT.

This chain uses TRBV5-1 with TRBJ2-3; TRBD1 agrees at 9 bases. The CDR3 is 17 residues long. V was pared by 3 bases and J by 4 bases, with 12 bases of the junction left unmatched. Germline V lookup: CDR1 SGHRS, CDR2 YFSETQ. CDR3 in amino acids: CASSSAPQGARADTQYF. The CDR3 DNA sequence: TGCGCCAGCAGCTCAGCCCCACAGGGGGCGCGAGCAGATACGCAGTATTTT.

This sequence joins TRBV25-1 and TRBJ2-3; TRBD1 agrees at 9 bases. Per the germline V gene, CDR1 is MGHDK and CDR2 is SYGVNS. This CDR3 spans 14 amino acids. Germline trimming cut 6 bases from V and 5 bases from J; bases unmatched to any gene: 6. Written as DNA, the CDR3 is TGTGCCAGCAGCTTACAGGGGGCTGGAGATACGCAGTATTTT. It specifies CASSLQGAGDTQYF. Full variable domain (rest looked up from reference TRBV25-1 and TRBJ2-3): EADIYQTPRYLVIGTGKKITLECSQTMGHDKMYWYQQDPGMELHLIHYSYGVNSTEKGDLSSESTVSRIRTEHFPLTLESARPSHTSQYLCASSLQGAGDTQYFGPGTRLTVL.